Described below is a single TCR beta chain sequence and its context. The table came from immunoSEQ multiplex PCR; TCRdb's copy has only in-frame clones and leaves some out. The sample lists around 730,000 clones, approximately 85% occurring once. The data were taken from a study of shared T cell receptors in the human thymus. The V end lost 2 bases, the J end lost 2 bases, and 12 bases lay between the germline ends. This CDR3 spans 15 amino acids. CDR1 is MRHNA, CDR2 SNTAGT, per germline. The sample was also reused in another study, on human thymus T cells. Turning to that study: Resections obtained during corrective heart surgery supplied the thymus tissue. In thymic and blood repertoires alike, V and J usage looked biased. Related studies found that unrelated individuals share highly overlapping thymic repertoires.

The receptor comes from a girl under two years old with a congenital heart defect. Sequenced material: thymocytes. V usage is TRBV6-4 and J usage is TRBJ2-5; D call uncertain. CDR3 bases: TGTGCCAGCAGTGACCGCCCTGGGCCTCAAGAGACCCAGTACTTC. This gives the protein CASSDRPGPQETQYF.